Each of the 22 T cell receptor beta chains below was sequenced from the same sample in a study of T cell responses to AZD1222 COVID-19 vaccine. Produced via immunoSEQ multiplex PCR; TCRdb's table is partial and in-frame only. The table includes about 120,000 clones, about 88% detected once. Sequencing used peripheral blood, obtained on day 0 of AZD1222 vaccination. These receptors were collected from an adult in good health.

The genes are TRBV18 and TRBJ2-2; 9 nucleotides agree with TRBD1. In germline, CDR1 is KGHSH, CDR2 LQKENI. The CDR3 length is 17 residues. V dropped 0 bases and J dropped 6; count of bases not matched to a gene: 8. CDR3 loop: CASSPPVGTGKPGELFF. CDR3 nucleotides: TGTGCCAGCTCACCACCTGTGGGGACAGGGAAACCCGGGGAGCTGTTTTTT.

V and J are TRBV29-1 and TRBJ2-5; weak D call: TRBD2 (5 bases). The V and J ends lost 4 bases and 3 bases respectively, with 18 bases between them. Germline V gene lookup returns CDR1 SQVTM and CDR2 ANQGSEA. This CDR3 comprises 15 residues. CDR3 loop: CSVARPDSNKETQYF. CDR3 in DNA: TGCAGCGTTGCCAGACCGGACTCCAATAAAGAGACCCAGTACTTC.

The chain employs TRBV30 and TRBJ1-4; D is undetermined. Germline lookup yields CDR1 GTSNPN and CDR2 SVGIG (reference sequence). This CDR3 has 20 amino acids. V lost 0 bases to trimming and J lost 4 bases, with 27 bases between them. This CDR3 reads CAWSVKGVATLARFNEKLFF. The DNA for the CDR3 is TGTGCCTGGAGTGTGAAGGGTGTGGCAACCTTAGCTCGATTTAATGAAAAACTGTTTTTT.

The chain is built from TRBV10-3 and TRBJ1-1; D perhaps matches TRBD1 (5 bases). The CDR3 covers 14 residues. In germline, CDR1 is ENHRY, CDR2 SYGVKD. The V and J ends lost 3 bases and 3 bases respectively, with 11 bases between them. Written as DNA, the CDR3 is TGTGCCATCAGTGATTGGGGGTTGTACACTGAAGCTTTCTTT. Encoded protein: CAISDWGLYTEAFF.

The V gene is TRBV28, the J gene TRBJ1-3; maybe TRBD1 (5 bases). The V gene's germline CDR1 is MDHEN and CDR2 SYDVKM. The CDR3 runs 16 residues. Trimming stripped 5 bases from V and 0 bases from J, with 14 bases between. The CDR3 sequence is CASSPWQGVSGNTIYF. In DNA form, the CDR3 reads TGTGCCAGCAGTCCTTGGCAGGGCGTCTCTGGAAACACCATATATTTT.

The rearrangement joins TRBV9 to TRBJ2-7, with D unresolved. From germline, CDR1 is SGDLS and CDR2 YYNGEE. V gave up 3 bases and J gave up 4 bases, with 14 bases separating them. The CDR3 is 14 amino acids. The DNA for the CDR3 is TGTGCCAGCAGCGGACACCCCCTGGGGTACGAGCAGTACTTC. Translated, it gives CASSGHPLGYEQYF.

The chain links TRBV5-4 to TRBJ2-1; perhaps TRBD2 as D (7 bases). The CDR3 contains 16 residues. V lost 4 bases and J 10 bases, leaving 24 bases between the germline ends. The germline V gene encodes CDR1 SGHNT and CDR2 YYREEE (reference sequence). In DNA, the CDR3 is TGTGCCAGCAGCCCCCTCGGAGGGGGGGGCTTGGGGGAGCAGTTCTTC. This gives the protein CASSPLGGGGLGEQFF. Full variable domain (remainder filled in from reference TRBV5-4 and TRBJ2-1): ETGVTQSPTHLIKTRGQQVTLRCSSQSGHNTVSWYQQALGQGPQFIFQYYREEENGRGNFPPRFSGLQFPNYSSELNVNALELDDSALYLCASSPLGGGGLGEQFFGPGTRLTVL.

The V call is TRBV7-3, the J call TRBJ1-2; D is perhaps TRBD1 (6 bases). This CDR3 region has 16 residues. V lost 5 bases and J 5 bases, leaving 21 bases between the germline ends. Germline assignment: CDR1 SGHTA and CDR2 FQGTGA. CDR3 protein: CASSPGPGHPSYGYTF. As DNA, the CDR3 is TGTGCCAGCAGCCCGGGACCGGGACACCCTTCTTATGGCTACACCTTC.

This chain uses TRBV3-1 (or the pseudogene TRBV3-2) with TRBJ1-2, with D unresolved. V was trimmed by 1 base and J by 4 bases, leaving 13 bases between them. This CDR3 is 15 amino acids long. Germline V gene data show CDR1 as LGHDT and CDR2 as YNNKEL (reference sequence). As DNA, the CDR3 is TGTGCCAGCAGCCAAGGCGGGCAGGTCTTCTATGGCTACACCTTC. Protein product: CASSQGGQVFYGYTF.

This clone was seen more than once but under ten times. The chain is built from TRBV7-6 and TRBJ1-5; 9 bases are shared with TRBD1. The V segment lost 1 base and the J segment 7 bases; nucleotides outside the gene matches: 5. Germline lookup yields CDR1 SGHVS and CDR2 FNYEAQ. The CDR3 sequence is 15 residues long. In DNA form, the CDR3 reads TGTGCCAGCAGCTTAGGGACAGGGGAGTTCCAGCCCCAGCATTTT. The encoded protein is CASSLGTGEFQPQHF.

Only a few counts were recorded for this clone. The CDR3 DNA reads TGCAGTGCTAGTGGCAGACAGGGAGGTCTTGATTCACCCCTCCACTTT. The encoded protein is CSASGRQGGLDSPLHF. The chain carries TRBV20-1 and TRBJ1-6, with 7 bases lining up with TRBD1. The V segment lost 3 bases and the J segment 8 bases; nucleotides outside the gene matches: 13. The germline gives CDR1 DFQATT, CDR2 SNEGSKA (reference sequence). The CDR3 loop spans 16 amino acids.

This rearrangement joins TRBV21-1 to TRBJ1-6; the table calls TRBD1, which could not be checked here. TRBV21-1 is annotated as a pseudogene. CDR3 length equals 14 residues. The CDR3 is CASTSGQGNSPLHF. CDR3 in DNA: TGTGCCAGCACCTCGGGACAGGGAAACTCACCCCTCCACTTT.

This clone was detected once. Other DNA sequences in this sample translate to the same CDR3. The CDR3 region is CSVGGKLRETQYF. The CDR3 region has the DNA TGCAGCGTTGGCGGGAAGCTCAGGGAGACCCAGTACTTC. The genes are TRBV29-1 and TRBJ2-5, with D possibly being TRBD2 (6 bases). This CDR3 is built from 13 residues. Trimming took off 4 bases at V and 5 bases at J, with 14 bases between the two ends. Germline-derived CDR1 and CDR2 are SQVTM and ANQGSEA.

CDR3 bases: TGTGCCAGCAGCTTAATGGGAGGGGCAGACCATGGCTACACCTTC. Translating it yields CASSLMGGADHGYTF. V gene TRBV7-9 combines with J gene TRBJ1-2; D may be TRBD1 (5 bases). The CDR3 contains 15 residues. The germline V and J ends were trimmed by 2 bases and 6 bases, with 16 bases remaining between them. The germline gives CDR1 SEHNR, CDR2 FQNEAQ (reference sequence).

V is TRBV20-1 and J is TRBJ1-2, with a possible D match to TRBD1 (6 bases). Germline values: CDR1 DFQATT, CDR2 SNEGSKA (reference sequence). This CDR3 comprises 13 residues. The V end was cut by 3 bases, the J end by 1 base, with 9 bases between. Written as DNA, the CDR3 is TGCAGTGCTAGTAACAGGGATAACTATGGCTACACCTTC. Residues: CSASNRDNYGYTF.

The rearrangement links TRBV19 to TRBJ2-3, with D possibly called TRBD1 or TRBD2 (6 bases each). Germline-derived CDR1 and CDR2 are LNHDA and SQIVND (reference sequence). V was pared by 4 bases and J by 1 base, with 21 bases between. This CDR3 comprises 18 residues. For the CDR3, the DNA is TGTGCCAGTAGTAACCCTGGATGGGGGGCACATGGCACAGATACGCAGTATTTT. Encoded protein: CASSNPGWGAHGTDTQYF.

The chain carries TRBV6-1 and TRBJ1-5; TRBD1 matches at 8 bases. The germline V gene encodes CDR1 MNHNS and CDR2 SASEGT. With 6 bases clipped from V and 7 bases from J, the junction kept 8 bases outside the gene matches. The CDR3 has 14 residues. CDR3 sequence (DNA): TGTGCCAGCAGCCCCGGACAGGGCGGACAGCCCCAGCATTTT. It translates to CASSPGQGGQPQHF.

This clone was seen a handful of times. V is TRBV3-1 (or the pseudogene TRBV3-2) and J is TRBJ2-7; D is perhaps TRBD2 (5 bases). CDR1 and CDR2 from the germline V gene are LGHDT and YNNKEL (reference sequence). This CDR3 comprises 14 residues. Trimming shortened V by 2 bases and J by 6 bases, and 14 bases separated the two germline ends. CDR3 sequence: CASSQKGRAGEQYF. The CDR3 DNA is TGTGCCAGCAGCCAAAAGGGCCGGGCGGGCGAGCAGTACTTC.

This clone was recorded only once. V usage is TRBV19 and J usage is TRBJ1-3; 10 bases are shared with TRBD1. Germline V lookup: CDR1 LNHDA, CDR2 SQIVND (reference sequence). The CDR3 covers 16 residues. V gave up 4 bases and J gave up 1 base; unmatched junction bases: 4. Written as DNA, the CDR3 is TGTGCCAGTAGTAGAAGACAGGGGGCATCTGGAAACACCATATATTTT. Translating it yields CASSRRQGASGNTIYF.

This chain links TRBV7-6 with TRBJ1-3; D remains unclear. Germline V gene sequence: CDR1 SGHVS, CDR2 FNYEAQ. V was cut by 0 bases and J by 0 bases, with 6 bases left in between. This CDR3 spans 15 amino acids. CDR3 in amino acids: CASSLAVDSGNTIYF. The CDR3, as DNA: TGTGCCAGCAGCTTAGCGGTGGACTCTGGAAACACCATATATTTT. The full variable domain, in which reference TRBV7-6 and TRBJ1-3 provide the parts outside the CDR3, is GAGVSQSPRYKVTKRGQDVALRCDPISGHVSLYWYRQALGQGPEFLTYFNYEAQQDKSGLPNDRFSAERPEGSISTLTIQRTEQRDSAMYRCASSLAVDSGNTIYFGEGSWLTVV.

The V and J genes are TRBV19 and TRBJ2-2; the match to TRBD2 covers 10 bases. The V segment lost 5 bases and the J segment 2 bases; nucleotides outside the gene matches: 8. The CDR3 is 17 residues long. The germline gives CDR1 LNHDA, CDR2 SQIVND (reference sequence). The chain's CDR3 is CASSRLLAGANTGELFF. For the CDR3, the DNA is TGTGCCAGTAGTCGTTTGCTAGCGGGAGCCAACACCGGGGAGCTGTTTTTT.

The gene calls are TRBV14 and TRBJ2-4, with 7 bases lining up with TRBD2. The CDR3 is made up of 16 amino acids. Per the germline V gene, CDR1 is SGHDN and CDR2 is FVKESK. The V segment lost 4 bases and the J segment 5 bases; nucleotides outside the gene matches: 11. The CDR3 region is CASSLSGTTTENIQYF. The CDR3 DNA follows: TGTGCCAGCAGCCTGTCCGGGACTACAACGGAAAACATTCAGTACTTC.